These 31 T cell receptor beta chains came from one sample sequenced in a study of beta chain features in type 1 diabetes. The investigators reverse transcribed all of the isolated RNA, so they sequenced expressed TCRB transcripts. Sequenced by immunoSEQ multiplex PCR; TCRdb stores in-frame clones only, minus some. The data contain some 130,000 clones, roughly 10% of them singletons. Their cognate antigens are unknown. Findings and limits, study-wide: Type 1 diabetes patients had moderately but significantly shorter TCRB CDR3s in all four CD4+ subsets.

The specimen sequenced was central memory CD4+ T cells from blood. These receptors all come from a man younger than 40 with type 1 diabetes.

The chain is built from TRBV7-2 and TRBJ2-3; D perhaps matches TRBD2 (6 bases). The CDR3 extends over 18 amino acids. The germline CDR1 and CDR2 sequences are SGHTA and FQGNSA. V was clipped by 5 bases and J by 7 bases, with 28 bases between them. The CDR3 loop reads CASSARRGTAGIHHTQYF. Written as DNA, the CDR3 is TGTGCCAGCAGCGCTCGGCGGGGCACGGCCGGGATCCATCATACGCAGTATTTT.

A few counts support this clone. This chain joins TRBV29-1 and TRBJ1-4; the D gene is possibly TRBD1 (5 bases). The V and J ends lost 5 bases and 5 bases respectively, with 12 bases between them. The CDR3 length is 13 residues. CDR1 is SQVTM and CDR2 is ANQGSEA in the germline V gene. Here the CDR3 reads CSVLGAGNEKLFF. CDR3 DNA sequence: TGCAGCGTTCTAGGGGCAGGGAATGAAAAACTGTTTTTT.

The chain couples TRBV2 to TRBJ2-1; a possible D gene is TRBD1 (6 bases). CDR1 and CDR2 from the germline V gene are SNHLY and FYNNEI. V lost 3 bases and J lost 6, with 12 bases in between. The CDR3 contains 14 residues. CDR3 DNA sequence: TGTGCCAGCAGTGAGGCCACAGGGCTCAATGAGCAGTTCTTC. Its translation: CASSEATGLNEQFF.

There are a few counts of this clone. This chain connects TRBV5-1 to TRBJ2-7; D may be TRBD1 (6 bases). V lost 5 bases and J 0 bases, leaving 12 bases between the germline ends. Germline CDR1 and CDR2: SGHRS and YFSETQ. There are 14 residues in the CDR3. CDR3 in amino acids: CASSSRQASYEQYF. CDR3 in DNA: TGCGCCAGCAGTTCCAGACAGGCCTCCTACGAGCAGTACTTC. The full variable domain, completed using reference TRBV5-1 and TRBJ2-7, is KAGVTQTPRYLIKTRGQQVTLSCSPISGHRSVSWYQQTPGQGLQFLFEYFSETQRNKGNFPGRFSGRQFSNSRSEMNVSTLELGDSALYLCASSSRQASYEQYFGPGTRLTVT.

This clone was detected only a few times. The chain links TRBV7-3 to TRBJ2-1; D not certain. The CDR3 runs 13 residues. Germline-derived CDR1 and CDR2 are SGHTA and FQGTGA. Trimming took off 0 bases at V and 3 bases at J, with 3 bases between the two ends. CDR3 loop: CASSLTSYNEQFF. The CDR3 DNA sequence: TGTGCCAGCAGCTTAACGAGCTACAATGAGCAGTTCTTC.

This clone appeared many times. The V gene is TRBV5-6, the J gene TRBJ2-2, with D tentatively TRBD1 (6 bases). The CDR3 extends over 15 amino acids. Germline loops: CDR1 SGHDT, CDR2 YYEEEE. Trimming stripped 0 bases from V and 5 bases from J, with 11 bases between. Here the CDR3 reads CASSLDGGYTGELFF. CDR3 DNA: TGTGCCAGCAGCTTGGATGGGGGCTATACCGGGGAGCTGTTTTTT.

This clone was counted between two and nine times. The chain employs TRBV11-2 and TRBJ2-5, with 13 bases matching TRBD2. J was trimmed by 2 bases and V by 5 bases; bases with no gene match: 8. This CDR3 contains 17 residues. Per the germline V gene, CDR1 is SGHAT and CDR2 is FQNNGV. The CDR3 nucleotides are TGTGCCAGCAGCAGGGGGACTAGCGGGACCTTACAAGAGACCCAGTACTTC. It encodes CASSRGTSGTLQETQYF.

The CDR3 DNA is TGCAGTGCTAGACGCGACAATGAGCAGTTCTTC. The encoded protein is CSARRDNEQFF. The chain employs TRBV20-1 and TRBJ2-1; D is ambiguous. V lost 2 bases and J lost 5, with 4 bases in between. The CDR3 loop spans 11 amino acids. CDR1 and CDR2 (germline): DFQATT, SNEGSKA (reference sequence).

This clone was detected only a few times. The V and J genes are TRBV12-5 and TRBJ2-7; 15 nucleotides line up with TRBD2. Germline V gene lookup returns CDR1 LGHNT and CDR2 FRNRAP. This CDR3 comprises 19 residues. J lost 2 bases, V lost 0 bases, and 8 bases had no gene match. The CDR3 DNA reads as TGTGCTAGTGGTTTGGTCCCGGGACTAGCGGGGGGCTCAACCTACGAGCAGTACTTC. Protein product: CASGLVPGLAGGSTYEQYF.

V is TRBV7-2 and J is TRBJ2-7; unclear D gene. Germline CDR1 is SGHTA and CDR2 is FQGNSA. The CDR3 contains 12 residues. The V end was cut by 2 bases, the J end by 4 bases, with 6 bases between. This CDR3 reads CASSLMRYEQYF. The CDR3 DNA sequence: TGTGCCAGCAGCTTAATGAGGTACGAGCAGTACTTC.

This clone came up a few times. This chain connects TRBV7-3 to TRBJ2-1; tentative D call: TRBD2 (7 bases). This CDR3 is 16 amino acids long. Germline V CDR1 and CDR2: SGHTA, FQGTGA. V gave up 5 bases and J gave up 2 bases, with 16 bases separating them. The CDR3 protein is CASSPRGGGTYNEQFF. The CDR3 DNA follows: TGTGCCAGCAGCCCCCGAGGGGGGGGTACCTACAATGAGCAGTTCTTC.

This clone was picked up a small number of times. The V gene is TRBV29-1, the J gene TRBJ2-3; 9 nucleotides agree with TRBD2. This CDR3 spans 14 amino acids. Germline CDR1 reads SQVTM; CDR2 reads ANQGSEA. V gave up 8 bases and J gave up 3 bases; unmatched junction bases: 9. CDR3 loop: CSSSGLAGTDTQYF. CDR3 in DNA: TGCAGCTCCAGCGGTCTAGCGGGAACAGATACGCAGTATTTT.

This clone was detected only a few times. The chain is built from TRBV28 and TRBJ1-2; TRBD1 might be the D (6 bases). This CDR3 is 12 amino acids long. V was pared by 8 bases and J by 4 bases, with 11 bases between. The germline gives CDR1 MDHEN, CDR2 SYDVKM. The CDR3 loop is CASAIGGYGYTF. The CDR3 coding sequence is TGTGCCAGCGCTATAGGGGGCTATGGCTACACCTTC.

The chain is built from TRBV19 and TRBJ2-5; the D gene is possibly TRBD2 (5 bases). Per germline, CDR1 LNHDA and CDR2 SQIVND (reference sequence). Trimming removed 5 bases at V and 2 bases at J, with 15 bases between. The CDR3 covers 15 residues. CDR3 bases: TGTGCCAGTAGTCAACTAGGGATGTTTCAAGAGACCCAGTACTTC. This sequence encodes CASSQLGMFQETQYF.

The table lists this clone with a few counts. This chain joins TRBV5-1 and TRBJ2-2; D remains ambiguous. V gave up 1 base and J gave up 4 bases, with 5 bases separating them. The CDR3 has 13 amino acids. Germline values: CDR1 SGHRS, CDR2 YFSETQ. The chain's CDR3 is CASSLSFTGELFF. In DNA form, the CDR3 reads TGCGCCAGCAGCTTGTCTTTCACCGGGGAGCTGTTTTTT.

The chain uses TRBV6-6 and TRBJ2-7; weak D call: TRBD2 (5 bases). Germline V CDR1 and CDR2: MNHNY, SVGAGI (reference sequence). V was shortened by 5 bases and J by 4 bases, with 12 bases between the two germline ends. CDR3 length equals 13 residues. The CDR3 spells CASSRIGGYEQYF. CDR3 bases: TGTGCCAGCAGTCGGATCGGAGGATACGAGCAGTACTTC.

This clone was picked up many times. The same CDR3 can be traced to other DNA sequences in this sample. The J gene is TRBJ2-1, the V gene TRBV7-9; the match to TRBD2 covers 10 bases. The CDR3 is made up of 16 amino acids. The V and J ends lost 0 bases and 2 bases, in that order; junction bases with no gene match: 1. Germline loops: CDR1 SEHNR, CDR2 FQNEAQ (reference sequence). CDR3 coding DNA: TGTGCCAGCAGCTTAGCACTAGCGGGGACCTACAATGAGCAGTTCTTC. Residues: CASSLALAGTYNEQFF.

This clone was found once. The chain carries TRBV27 and TRBJ1-6; no definite D call. CDR1 and CDR2 from the germline V gene are MNHEY and SMNVEV (reference sequence). Trimming took off 4 bases at V and 6 bases at J, with 16 bases between the two ends. This CDR3 comprises 16 residues. For the CDR3, the DNA is TGTGCCAGCAGTTCGGAGGGCCGCAGCCCTAATTCACCCCTCCACTTT. Translated, it gives CASSSEGRSPNSPLHF.

This clone was seen only a few times. V gene TRBV9 combines with J gene TRBJ2-2, with D possibly being TRBD2 (6 bases). The CDR3 length is 15 residues. The germline gives CDR1 SGDLS, CDR2 YYNGEE. V shed 3 bases and J shed 3 bases, with 12 bases lying between them. CDR3 coding DNA: TGTGCCAGCAGCGCCTCGGGACTTTACACCGGGGAGCTGTTTTTT. This translates into CASSASGLYTGELFF.

This clone was seen a few times. The J gene is TRBJ1-1, the V gene TRBV11-2, with D perhaps TRBD1 (5 bases). In germline, CDR1 is SGHAT, CDR2 FQNNGV. Trimming stripped 1 base from V and 4 bases from J, with 13 bases between. This CDR3 spans 15 amino acids. CDR3 protein: CASSLGQGRTTEAFF. As DNA, the CDR3 is TGTGCCAGCAGCTTAGGCCAGGGTCGTACCACTGAAGCTTTCTTT. The full variable domain, in which reference TRBV11-2 and TRBJ1-1 provide the parts outside the CDR3, is EAGVAQSPRYKIIEKRQSVAFWCNPISGHATLYWYQQILGQGPKLLIQFQNNGVVDDSQLPKDRFSAERLKGVDSTLKIQPAKLEDSAVYLCASSLGQGRTTEAFFGQGTRLTVV.

This clone was picked up a small number of times. This chain uses TRBV18 with TRBJ2-4; no firm D call. V was trimmed by 2 bases and J by 5 bases, leaving 13 bases between them. Germline V CDR1 and CDR2: KGHSH, LQKENI. The CDR3 spans 15 residues. CDR3 protein: CASSPDGPLENIQYF. The DNA of the CDR3 is TGTGCCAGCTCACCAGATGGCCCGTTGGAAAACATTCAGTACTTC.

This clone was counted only a few times. This chain connects TRBV28 to TRBJ1-2; no reliable D call. Trimming removed 2 bases at V and 4 bases at J, with 11 bases between. The germline V gene has CDR1 MDHEN and CDR2 SYDVKM. The CDR3 contains 14 residues. This CDR3 reads CASSLASGIYGYTF. The CDR3 DNA sequence: TGTGCCAGCAGTTTAGCCAGTGGCATCTATGGCTACACCTTC.

J is TRBJ1-2 and V is TRBV19; weak D call: TRBD1 (6 bases). The CDR3 consists of 12 residues. Germline-derived CDR1 and CDR2 are LNHDA and SQIVND (reference sequence). Trimming took 6 bases from V and 8 from J, leaving 13 bases between them. The CDR3 loop is CASRTTGSGYTF. CDR3 nucleotides: TGTGCCAGTAGGACCACAGGGTCCGGCTACACCTTC.

There are a few counts of this clone. The chain uses TRBV5-6 and TRBJ2-1, with D perhaps TRBD2 (5 bases). With 2 bases removed from V and 1 base from J, the gap between germline ends came to 10 bases. CDR3 size: 15 residues. CDR1 and CDR2 (germline): SGHDT, YYEEEE. In nucleotides, the CDR3 is TGTGCCAGCAGCTTCGGGATCCCTTCCTACAATGAGCAGTTCTTC. Its translation is CASSFGIPSYNEQFF.

This clone was detected a few times. The V and J genes are TRBV29-1 and TRBJ1-2; no clear D gene. CDR3 length: 12 amino acids. The ends were cut back, 5 bases at V and 2 bases at J, with 9 bases in the middle. In germline, CDR1 is SQVTM, CDR2 ANQGSEA. CDR3 DNA: TGCAGCGTTAACTCTCGCAACTATGGCTACACCTTC. Translation: CSVNSRNYGYTF.

The chain uses TRBV9 and TRBJ2-3; 8 nucleotides align to TRBD2. Germline V CDR1 and CDR2: SGDLS, YYNGEE. The CDR3 has 16 residues. J lost 6 bases, V lost 3 bases, and 12 bases had no gene match. CDR3 residues: CASSAARGGLGDTQYF. Written as DNA, the CDR3 is TGTGCCAGCAGCGCAGCCCGGGGGGGCCTAGGGGATACGCAGTATTTT.

The J gene is TRBJ2-5, the V gene TRBV5-4; D call uncertain. Trimming removed 5 bases at V and 2 bases at J, with 13 bases between. The CDR3 contains 14 residues. Germline V gene data show CDR1 as SGHNT and CDR2 as YYREEE (reference sequence). The DNA of the CDR3 is TGTGCCAGCAGGGTGGGTATGCGGCAAGAGACCCAGTACTTC. Translation: CASRVGMRQETQYF.

This clone was observed a handful of times. This chain uses TRBV5-6 with TRBJ2-7; 8 nucleotides agree with TRBD1. CDR1 SGHDT and CDR2 YYEEEE come from the germline V gene. With V trimmed by 6 bases and J by 5 bases, 10 bases remained unmatched. CDR3 length: 14 residues. The CDR3 here is CASTWRQGTHEQYF. The CDR3 bases are TGTGCCAGCACTTGGCGACAGGGGACACACGAGCAGTACTTC.

This clone was seen many times. The chain couples TRBV12-5 to TRBJ2-7; 7 nucleotides line up with TRBD1. The CDR3 runs 11 residues. Germline-derived CDR1 and CDR2 are LGHNT and FRNRAP. V was pared by 5 bases and J by 7 bases, with 2 bases of the junction left unmatched. CDR3 coding DNA: TGTGCTAGTGGTCTGGGACAGGAGCAGTACTTC. Encoded protein: CASGLGQEQYF.

This sequence joins TRBV27 and TRBJ1-2, with D possibly matching TRBD1 (6 bases). Trimming removed 2 bases at V and 7 bases at J, with 14 bases between. The CDR3 runs to 14 residues. Per the germline V gene, CDR1 is MNHEY and CDR2 is SMNVEV (reference sequence). The CDR3 region is CASSLRGHTAGYTF. In DNA, the CDR3 is TGTGCCAGCAGTTTACGGGGACACACCGCTGGCTACACCTTC.

This sequence joins TRBV29-1 and TRBJ2-5; tentative D call: TRBD2 (6 bases). Germline lookup yields CDR1 SQVTM and CDR2 ANQGSEA. The V and J ends lost 5 bases and 1 base respectively, with 8 bases between them. CDR3 length: 12 residues. For the CDR3, the DNA is TGCAGCGTTCATAGCGGCCAAGAGACCCAGTACTTC. It specifies CSVHSGQETQYF.